This entry lists 32 T cell receptor beta chains sequenced from one sample in a study of TIL therapy for anti-PD-1-resistant metastatic lung cancer. As for time point: pre-treatment sample, taken before nivolumab and TIL therapy. The immunoSEQ assay was v3. Some clones are missing from TCRdb's copy, which holds only in-frame ones; the method was immunoSEQ multiplex PCR. The sample carries about 21,000 clones, 60% to 85% recorded once. Material: blood, obtained at baseline. The receptors here all came from a person aged 30 to 80 with non-small cell lung cancer.

The chain has TRBV28 and TRBJ2-1; D may correspond to TRBD1 or TRBD2 (5 bases each). Trimming removed 11 bases from V and 6 bases from J, with 17 bases in between. The CDR3 has 13 residues. CDR1 and CDR2 from the germline V gene are MDHEN and SYDVKM. CDR3 protein: CALGPTFSNEQFF. The CDR3 coding sequence is TGTGCCCTGGGACCGACCTTTAGCAATGAGCAGTTCTTC.

This chain uses TRBV27 with TRBJ2-2; D unresolved. The germline V gene encodes CDR1 MNHEY and CDR2 SMNVEV (reference sequence). This CDR3 has 14 residues. V gave up 8 bases and J gave up 3 bases, with 13 bases separating them. Here the CDR3 reads CASVSDWDTGELFF. The CDR3 region has the DNA TGTGCCAGCGTATCCGACTGGGACACCGGGGAGCTGTTTTTT.

The genes are TRBV9 and TRBJ2-3; 7 nucleotides match TRBD2. V trimming: 0 bases; J trimming: 7 bases; junction bases outside the gene matches: 2. Germline V CDR1 and CDR2: SGDLS, YYNGEE. The CDR3 totals 13 residues. In DNA, the CDR3 is TGTGCCAGCAGCGTAGACGGGGGGAATACGCAGTATTTT. Protein: CASSVDGGNTQYF.

The V and J genes are TRBV5-3 and TRBJ2-1; 11 bases agree with TRBD2. TRBV5-3 qualifies as an ORF whose function is uncertain. The CDR3 runs to 21 residues. With 4 bases clipped from V and 0 bases from J, the junction kept 18 bases outside the gene matches. DNA for the CDR3: TGTGCCAGAAGCCCCCGGGGGCCGGGACTAGCGGTGAGGAGCTCCTACAATGAGCAGTTCTTC. Translation: CARSPRGPGLAVRSSYNEQFF.

This clone was observed a few times. The gene calls are TRBV6-1 and TRBJ2-2, with TRBD2 identical over 12 bases. Germline trimming cut 6 bases from V and 6 bases from J; bases unmatched to any gene: 5. The CDR3 totals 15 residues. Germline V gene lookup returns CDR1 MNHNS and CDR2 SASEGT. Written as DNA, the CDR3 is TGTGCCAGCAGAAGGACTAGCGGGGACTCCGGGGAGCTGTTTTTT. Amino acids: CASRRTSGDSGELFF.

The V gene is TRBV5-6, the J gene TRBJ1-1; 7 bases map to TRBD1. The CDR3 extends over 16 amino acids. Germline lookup yields CDR1 SGHDT and CDR2 YYEEEE. V shed 7 bases and J 0 bases; nucleotides not matched to a gene: 12. For the CDR3, the DNA is TGTGCCAGCCGCTCTGGACAGGTTCTTTTGAACACTGAAGCTTTCTTT. Protein: CASRSGQVLLNTEAFF.

The chain has TRBV7-2 and TRBJ2-5; 9 nucleotides line up with TRBD2. After removal of 1 base from V and 4 bases from J, the junction contained 7 bases not matched to a gene. The germline V gene has CDR1 SGHTA and CDR2 FQGNSA. The CDR3 loop spans 16 amino acids. CDR3 sequence: CASSLGGGARGETQYF. The CDR3 region has the DNA TGTGCCAGCAGCTTAGGCGGGGGGGCGAGGGGAGAGACCCAGTACTTC.

This clone was detected only once. The chain has TRBV7-9 and TRBJ2-5; D unclear. The end of the DNA aligns better with TRBJ2-7, so the J call may be wrong. The CDR3 spans 12 residues. Germline-derived CDR1 and CDR2 are SEHNR and FQNEAQ (reference sequence). CDR3 DNA: TGTGCCAGCAGCTTATCCCCTCGCGAGCAGTACTTC. This codes for CASSLSPREQYF.

The rearrangement links TRBV27 to TRBJ1-3, with 7 bases matching TRBD1. This CDR3 is 13 amino acids long. Germline lookup yields CDR1 MNHEY and CDR2 SMNVEV (reference sequence). The V gene end was trimmed by 7 bases and the J gene end by 5 bases; junction bases not matched to a gene: 5. CDR3 amino acids: CASKPTGRNTIYF. The CDR3 DNA reads TGTGCCAGCAAGCCGACAGGGAGAAACACCATATATTTT.

The V call is TRBV6-6, the J call TRBJ1-2, with D unresolved. The CDR3 consists of 11 residues. V lost 2 bases and J lost 6, with 4 bases in between. Per the germline V gene, CDR1 is MNHNY and CDR2 is SVGAGI (reference sequence). The CDR3 DNA sequence: TGTGCCAGCAGTTACATGGATGGCTACACCTTC. This translates into CASSYMDGYTF.

The V call is TRBV7-2, the J call TRBJ1-1; D ambiguous. V gave up 2 bases and J gave up 6 bases, with 10 bases separating them. This CDR3 is built from 13 residues. Germline lookup yields CDR1 SGHTA and CDR2 FQGNSA. CDR3 DNA sequence: TGTGCCAGCAGCTTAAGTTGGAGACCTGAAGCTTTCTTT. It yields the protein CASSLSWRPEAFF.

V and J are TRBV19 and TRBJ2-1, with D unclear. This CDR3 has 8 amino acids. CDR1 LNHDA and CDR2 SQIVND come from the germline V gene (reference sequence). Trimming stripped 7 bases from V and 9 bases from J, with 1 base between. DNA for the CDR3: TGTGCCAGTACTGAGCAGTTCTTC. Translation gives CASTEQFF.

Here the CDR3 DNA reads TGTGCCAGCAGCGTAGGGACAGGGGGCATCACCGGGGAGCTGTTTTTT. This sequence encodes CASSVGTGGITGELFF. The V gene is TRBV9, the J gene TRBJ2-2, with 11 bases fitting TRBD1. J was trimmed by 4 bases and V by 0 bases; bases with no gene match: 2. Germline values: CDR1 SGDLS, CDR2 YYNGEE. The CDR3 length is 16 residues. Full variable domain (rest looked up from reference TRBV9 and TRBJ2-2): DSGVTQTPKHLITATGQRVTLRCSPRSGDLSVYWYQQSLDQGLQFLIQYYNGEERAKGNILERFSAQQFPDLHSELNLSSLELGDSALYFCASSVGTGGITGELFFGEGSRLTVL.

J is TRBJ2-2 and V is TRBV5-6; TRBD1 agrees at 7 bases. The CDR3 is 14 residues long. The V segment lost 0 bases and the J segment 5 bases; nucleotides outside the gene matches: 1. Germline lookup yields CDR1 SGHDT and CDR2 YYEEEE. CDR3 residues: CASSLGRGTGELFF. CDR3 nucleotide sequence: TGTGCCAGCAGCTTGGGCAGGGGGACCGGGGAGCTGTTTTTT.

This clone was found a few times. The same CDR3 is also encoded by other DNA sequences in this sample. V gene TRBV7-8 combines with J gene TRBJ2-7, with D possibly being TRBD1 (5 bases). The germline V gene has CDR1 SGHVS and CDR2 FQNEAQ. V was cut by 1 base and J by 6 bases, with 7 bases left in between. The CDR3 is 12 amino acids. The CDR3 coding sequence is TGTGCCAGCAGCTTAGGGGGCTCCGAGCAGTACTTC. As protein: CASSLGGSEQYF.

This chain joins TRBV11-3 and TRBJ2-7; D remains unclear. The CDR3 extends over 12 amino acids. Germline CDR1 and CDR2: SGHNT and YENEEA. Trimming pared 0 bases from V and 6 bases from J, leaving 6 bases between. CDR3 protein: CASSLDPSEQYF. The DNA of the CDR3 is TGTGCCAGCAGCTTAGATCCCAGCGAGCAGTACTTC.

The table lists this clone with a count of one. The V call is TRBV5-6, the J call TRBJ1-2; 7 nucleotides align to TRBD1. Germline CDR1 is SGHDT and CDR2 is YYEEEE. The CDR3 is 14 residues long. Losses at the gene ends were 4 bases for V and 7 bases for J; bases not matched to a gene: 10. This chain's CDR3 is CASSAGTALGGYTF. CDR3 DNA: TGTGCCAGCAGCGCCGGGACAGCCCTAGGTGGCTACACCTTC. Looking up the rest from reference TRBV5-6 and TRBJ1-2 gives the full variable domain: DAGVTQSPTHLIKTRGQQVTLRCSPKSGHDTVSWYQQALGQGPQFIFQYYEEEERQRGNFPDRFSGHQFPNYSSELNVNALLLGDSALYLCASSAGTALGGYTFGSGTRLTVV.

The chain links TRBV5-6 to TRBJ1-1; D call uncertain. CDR3 size: 12 residues. The germline gives CDR1 SGHDT, CDR2 YYEEEE. V lost 2 bases to trimming and J lost 4 bases, with 6 bases between them. CDR3 amino acids: CASSFVGTEAFF. The CDR3 DNA sequence: TGTGCCAGCAGCTTTGTGGGCACTGAAGCTTTCTTT.

The V and J genes are TRBV11-2 and TRBJ2-3, with D maybe TRBD1 (6 bases). Trimming cost V 4 bases and J 9 bases, with 17 bases left between them. The CDR3 is made up of 14 amino acids. Per germline, CDR1 SGHAT and CDR2 FQNNGV. The CDR3 reads CASSSSTGTWTQYF. In DNA form, the CDR3 reads TGTGCCAGCAGCTCATCGACAGGTACCTGGACGCAGTATTTT.

The rearrangement uses TRBV5-1 and TRBJ2-3, with D possibly matching TRBD2 (6 bases). This CDR3 comprises 13 residues. Germline CDR1 reads SGHRS; CDR2 reads YFSETQ. Trimming cost V 5 bases and J 2 bases, with 9 bases left between them. This CDR3 reads CASREGPTDTQYF. CDR3 nucleotide sequence: TGCGCCAGCAGGGAGGGACCCACAGATACGCAGTATTTT.

V is TRBV9 and J is TRBJ2-7; a possible D gene is TRBD2 (5 bases). V was shortened by 0 bases and J by 0 bases, with 10 bases between the two germline ends. This CDR3 is 15 amino acids long. Germline V gives CDR1 SGDLS, CDR2 YYNGEE. CDR3 in DNA: TGTGCCAGCAGCGTAGGAATAGCGTACTCCTACGAGCAGTACTTC. Its translation is CASSVGIAYSYEQYF.

This clone is deemed medium-sized (0.01 to 0.1%). The chain links TRBV27 to TRBJ1-5; D is ambiguous. Germline V gene lookup returns CDR1 MNHEY and CDR2 SMNVEV (reference sequence). Trimming pared 9 bases from V and 1 base from J, leaving 10 bases between. CDR3 length equals 13 residues. CDR3 in DNA: TGTGCCAGATTGGGAGGGAGCAATCAGCCCCAGCATTTT. Protein sequence: CARLGGSNQPQHF.

The chain couples TRBV28 to TRBJ1-2; a possible D gene is TRBD1 (5 bases). Germline CDR1 and CDR2: MDHEN and SYDVKM. V was clipped by 1 base and J by 2 bases, with 14 bases between them. CDR3 length equals 16 residues. This CDR3 reads CASSLFRGVSNYGYTF. CDR3 sequence (DNA): TGTGCCAGCAGTTTATTTCGGGGGGTTTCGAACTATGGCTACACCTTC.

For the CDR3, the DNA is TGTGCCACCAGCAGAGAGGGCGGGGGAACCTCCTACGAGCAGTACTTC. Translated: CATSREGGGTSYEQYF. The chain joins TRBV15 to TRBJ2-7; 7 nucleotides line up with TRBD2. This CDR3 spans 16 amino acids. The V gene's germline CDR1 is LNHNV and CDR2 YYDKDF (reference sequence). The J segment lost 0 bases and the V segment lost 0 bases, leaving 5 bases of the junction unmatched.

The V call is TRBV7-2, the J call TRBJ1-1, with a possible D match to TRBD1 (5 bases). Germline V gene data show CDR1 as SGHTA and CDR2 as FQGNSA. The CDR3 contains 19 residues. V lost 5 bases, J lost 1 base, and 26 bases lay in between. The CDR3 loop is CASSPGGGRVNLKNTEAFF. In DNA, the CDR3 is TGTGCCAGCAGCCCCGGGGGTGGCAGGGTTAATCTGAAGAACACTGAAGCTTTCTTT.

This chain uses TRBV5-1 with TRBJ2-7; no firm D call. The CDR3 spans 14 residues. V was shortened by 4 bases and J by 0 bases, with 11 bases between the two germline ends. In germline, CDR1 is SGHRS, CDR2 YFSETQ. The CDR3 region has the DNA TGCGCCAGCAGCGGCGAAAGGAGCTCCTACGAGCAGTACTTC. It codes for CASSGERSSYEQYF.

This chain links TRBV9 with TRBJ1-4; possible D gene TRBD1, 6 bases. Trimming shortened V by 0 bases and J by 3 bases, and 6 bases separated the two germline ends. The CDR3 contains 14 residues. Germline V gene data show CDR1 as SGDLS and CDR2 as YYNGEE. DNA of the CDR3: TGTGCCAGCAGCGTAGCAGGGGCTAATGAAAAACTGTTTTTT. Its translation: CASSVAGANEKLFF.

This chain joins TRBV9 and TRBJ1-5; possible D gene TRBD1, 5 bases. Germline values: CDR1 SGDLS, CDR2 YYNGEE. V was clipped by 0 bases and J by 0 bases, with 13 bases between them. The CDR3 covers 17 residues. The CDR3 protein is CASSVGAGQYSNQPQHF. For the CDR3, the DNA is TGTGCCAGCAGCGTAGGAGCAGGGCAGTATAGCAATCAGCCCCAGCATTTT. Complete variable domain (other parts from reference TRBV9 and TRBJ1-5): DSGVTQTPKHLITATGQRVTLRCSPRSGDLSVYWYQQSLDQGLQFLIQYYNGEERAKGNILERFSAQQFPDLHSELNLSSLELGDSALYFCASSVGAGQYSNQPQHFGDGTRLSIL.

V is TRBV5-1 and J is TRBJ2-3; 8 positions agree with TRBD2. V was clipped by 0 bases and J by 3 bases; unmatched bases: 3. In germline, CDR1 is SGHRS, CDR2 YFSETQ. CDR3 length equals 15 residues. CDR3 region: CASSLAGGRTDTQYF. In nucleotides, the CDR3 is TGCGCCAGCAGCTTGGCGGGGGGGCGGACAGATACGCAGTATTTT.

The V and J genes are TRBV10-2 and TRBJ1-5; 11 nucleotides line up with TRBD1. The V and J ends lost 5 bases and 5 bases, in that order; junction bases with no gene match: 2. This CDR3 is built from 14 residues. CDR1 is WSHSY, CDR2 SAAADI, per germline. The CDR3 bases are TGCGCCAGCAGTTGGGACAGGGGGGATCAGCCCCAGCATTTT. Amino acids: CASSWDRGDQPQHF.

The chain joins TRBV9 to TRBJ2-3; D remains ambiguous. The CDR3 loop spans 13 amino acids. CDR1 and CDR2 from the germline V gene are SGDLS and YYNGEE. Deletions cut 2 bases from V and 4 bases from J, with 8 bases between. The CDR3 DNA follows: TGTGCCAGCAGCGTTTGGGGTTCAGATACGCAGTATTTT. Protein: CASSVWGSDTQYF.

The J gene is TRBJ1-2, the V gene TRBV6-6; D possibly corresponds to TRBD1 (5 bases). Trimming shortened V by 6 bases and J by 4 bases, and 12 bases separated the two germline ends. Germline loops: CDR1 MNHNY, CDR2 SVGAGI (reference sequence). This CDR3 has 13 residues. CDR3 nucleotide sequence: TGTGCCAGCAGGTCGGACGGGACCTATGGCTACACCTTC. It is translated as CASRSDGTYGYTF.